The 19 T cell receptor beta chains below all came from one sample that was sequenced in a study of blood T cell repertoires in COVID-19 (dated by TCRdb to 2020 to 2021). Library prep was done by the immunoSEQ multiplex PCR assay. The table comes from immuneACCESS by way of TCRdb, which keeps in-frame sequences with V and J called. Part of the clones is missing from these tables; in studies checked, under half for an unresolved V gene and the rest for unknown reasons. The sample contains about 160,000 clones, 80% to 85% of them found a single time. The top ten constitute roughly 2.9% of the sample. Sequenced: peripheral blood. The receptors here all came from a woman aged 60-75 years with acute or convalescent COVID-19.

The chain recombines TRBV10-3 with TRBJ2-4; 11 bases are shared with TRBD2. V lost 10 bases to trimming and J lost 5 bases; unmatched junction nucleotides: 7. The CDR3 has 14 amino acids. Per the germline V gene, CDR1 is ENHRY and CDR2 is SYGVKD. DNA for the CDR3: TGTGCCACCCGAGTAGCGGGGGGGGAAAACATTCAGTACTTC. It yields the protein CATRVAGGENIQYF.

CDR3 loop: CASSLTSGGTAYNEQFF. In nucleotides, the CDR3 is TGTGCCAGCAGCTTGACTAGCGGGGGTACCGCCTACAATGAGCAGTTCTTC. This chain connects TRBV7-2 to TRBJ2-1; 12 bases line up with TRBD2. J gave up 2 bases and V 3 bases, and 5 bases lay outside the gene matches. Per germline, CDR1 SGHTA and CDR2 FQGNSA. The CDR3 consists of 17 residues.

The genes are TRBV5-1 and TRBJ1-5; D is undetermined. The CDR3 spans 13 residues. Germline CDR1 is SGHRS and CDR2 is YFSETQ. The ends were cut back, 0 bases at V and 5 bases at J, with 6 bases in the middle. The CDR3 here is CASSLAEDQPQHF. CDR3 nucleotide sequence: TGCGCCAGCAGCTTGGCCGAGGATCAGCCCCAGCATTTT.

This clone is a singleton in its sample. The V gene is TRBV6-2 or TRBV6-3, the J gene TRBJ1-5; 7 bases agree with TRBD1. The germline gives CDR1 MNHEY, CDR2 SVGEGT. V shed 5 bases and J 5 bases; nucleotides not matched to a gene: 3. This CDR3 region has 13 residues. CDR3 sequence reads: CASSRQGDQPQHF. Written as DNA, the CDR3 is TGTGCCAGCAGTCGACAGGGCGATCAGCCCCAGCATTTT.

This chain uses TRBV11-2 with TRBJ1-3; the D is unclear. CDR3 length: 16 residues. The V gene's germline CDR1 is SGHAT and CDR2 FQNNGV. Between the trimmed V and J ends, which lost 1 base and 1 base, there was a span of 11 bases. In DNA, the CDR3 is TGTGCCAGCAGCTTAGCCGGGGTAGGGTCTGGAAACACCATATATTTT. Translating gives CASSLAGVGSGNTIYF.

This chain connects TRBV9 to TRBJ2-5; the D is unclear. Looked up from germline, CDR1 is SGDLS and CDR2 is YYNGEE. V gave up 0 bases and J gave up 2 bases, with 17 bases separating them. The CDR3 loop spans 17 amino acids. CDR3 coding DNA: TGTGCCAGCAGCGTAGGGCAGGCCCCTCGACATCAAGAGACCCAGTACTTC. As protein: CASSVGQAPRHQETQYF.

The gene calls are TRBV6-5 and TRBJ2-7, with 10 bases matching TRBD1. The CDR3 loop spans 15 amino acids. J gave up 2 bases and V 5 bases, and 6 bases lay outside the gene matches. The V gene's germline CDR1 is MNHEY and CDR2 SVGAGI. CDR3 nucleotide sequence: TGTGCCAGCAGTCCCTGGACAGGGGGTCCCTACGAGCAGTACTTC. It is translated as CASSPWTGGPYEQYF.

This clone was seen more than once but under ten times. This chain connects TRBV10-3 to TRBJ1-2; D is uncertain. Germline V gene sequence: CDR1 ENHRY, CDR2 SYGVKD. The V end was cut by 6 bases, the J end by 3 bases, with 8 bases between. The length of the CDR3 is 12 residues. The CDR3 coding sequence is TGTGCCATCAGAGGCCAGGACTATGGCTACACCTTC. It is translated as CAIRGQDYGYTF.

This clone appeared a few times. DNA of the CDR3: TGCGCCAGCAGCCTTGGACAGGCGACCTACGAGCAGTACTTC. Its protein product is CASSLGQATYEQYF. This chain joins TRBV4-1 and TRBJ2-7; 7 bases are shared with TRBD1. The V gene's germline CDR1 is MGHRA and CDR2 YSYEKL. Germline trimming cut 4 bases from V and 2 bases from J; bases unmatched to any gene: 5. The length of the CDR3 is 14 residues.

This chain joins TRBV14 and TRBJ2-5; perhaps TRBD2 as D (6 bases). This CDR3 spans 16 amino acids. CDR1 and CDR2 from the germline V gene are SGHDN and FVKESK. V lost 3 bases and J lost 2, with 16 bases in between. DNA of the CDR3: TGTGCCAGCAGCCATCAAGTGGGACTGGGACAAGAGACCCAGTACTTC. Amino acid sequence: CASSHQVGLGQETQYF.

The V and J genes are TRBV5-8 and TRBJ1-1; D is ambiguous. V was pared by 2 bases and J by 5 bases, with 10 bases between. CDR1 is SGHTS and CDR2 is YDEGEE in the germline V gene. The CDR3 totals 13 residues. Here the CDR3 reads CASSLSRRTEAFF. The CDR3 nucleotides read TGTGCCAGCAGCTTATCACGGAGGACTGAAGCTTTCTTT.

The rearrangement joins TRBV6-2 or TRBV6-3 to TRBJ1-4; D remains unclear. The V and J ends lost 5 bases and 5 bases respectively, with 6 bases between them. This CDR3 contains 12 residues. Looked up from germline, CDR1 is MNHEY and CDR2 is SVGEGT. Here the CDR3 DNA reads TGTGCCAGCAGTGTCCCGAATGAAAAACTGTTTTTT. It codes for CASSVPNEKLFF.

The rearrangement joins TRBV7-9 to TRBJ2-7; tentatively, D is TRBD1 (7 bases). The germline V gene has CDR1 SEHNR and CDR2 FQNEAQ (reference sequence). V was clipped by 3 bases and J by 3 bases, with 15 bases between them. The CDR3 is 15 amino acids. CDR3 sequence reads: CASSLEGASFYEQYF. CDR3 in DNA: TGTGCCAGCAGCTTGGAGGGGGCGTCATTCTACGAGCAGTACTTC.

This sequence joins TRBV7-2 and TRBJ1-6, with a possible D match to TRBD1 (6 bases). This CDR3 comprises 16 residues. CDR1 and CDR2 (germline): SGHTA, FQGNSA. Trimming took off 0 bases at V and 8 bases at J, with 14 bases between the two ends. The CDR3 DNA follows: TGTGCCAGCAGCTTAGCGACAGGAGTTACTTATTCACCCCTCCACTTT. It encodes CASSLATGVTYSPLHF. Variable domain in full (rest from reference TRBV7-2 and TRBJ1-6): GAGVSQSPSNKVTEKGKDVELRCDPISGHTALYWYRQSLGQGLEFLIYFQGNSAPDKSGLPSDRFSAERTGGSVSTLTIQRTQQEDSAVYLCASSLATGVTYSPLHFGNGTRLTVT.

V is TRBV11-1 and J is TRBJ2-5, with 7 bases aligning to TRBD1. CDR3 length equals 16 residues. Germline CDR1 and CDR2: SGHAT and FQDESV (reference sequence). Trimming removed 3 bases from V and 0 bases from J; junction bases left unmatched: 7. The DNA of the CDR3 is TGTGCCAGCAGCTTGTCAGCCGGGACAGACCAAGAGACCCAGTACTTC. It specifies CASSLSAGTDQETQYF.

The chain uses TRBV20-1 and TRBJ1-1; D not certain. Germline-derived CDR1 and CDR2 are DFQATT and SNEGSKA (reference sequence). Between the trimmed V and J ends, which lost 7 bases and 4 bases, there was a span of 10 bases. This CDR3 spans 11 amino acids. The chain's CDR3 is CSVALITEAFF. The CDR3 nucleotides read TGCAGTGTGGCACTAATCACTGAAGCTTTCTTT.

CDR3 sequence reads: CASSATGGLETQYF. CDR3 sequence (DNA): TGTGCCAGCAGCGCGACAGGGGGCCTCGAGACCCAGTACTTC. The genes are TRBV6-5 and TRBJ2-5, with 10 bases lining up with TRBD1. This CDR3 is 14 amino acids long. Per germline, CDR1 MNHEY and CDR2 SVGAGI. The V segment lost 6 bases and the J segment 5 bases; nucleotides outside the gene matches: 6.

The rearrangement links TRBV7-8 to TRBJ1-2, with 9 bases fitting TRBD1. V lost 5 bases to trimming and J lost 4 bases; unmatched junction nucleotides: 11. The CDR3 length is 16 residues. Germline V gene lookup returns CDR1 SGHVS and CDR2 FQNEAQ. The CDR3 coding sequence is TGTGCCAGCAGCCCCGGACAGGGGTCCACCTCCTATGGCTACACCTTC. As protein: CASSPGQGSTSYGYTF.

This chain joins TRBV5-1 and TRBJ2-5; D gene unclear. Trimming stripped 0 bases from V and 1 base from J, with 7 bases between. Germline lookup yields CDR1 SGHRS and CDR2 YFSETQ. The length of the CDR3 is 14 residues. The CDR3: CASSLVGLQETQYF. The CDR3, as DNA: TGCGCCAGCAGCTTGGTTGGGCTCCAAGAGACCCAGTACTTC.